Below are 31 T cell receptor beta chains sequenced from a single sample in a study of technical replicates of blood from a handful of donors. Method: immunoSEQ multiplex PCR; TCRdb's copy keeps in-frame clones and lacks some. The sample contains some 94,000 clones, less than 96% of which appear only once. The sample comprised T cells isolated from PBMCs. These receptors originate from a human donor in good health.

The gene calls are TRBV11-3 and TRBJ2-5, with 8 bases matching TRBD2. Germline V CDR1 and CDR2: SGHNT, YENEEA. V dropped 1 base and J dropped 2; count of bases not matched to a gene: 6. The CDR3 has 16 residues. CDR3: CASSLGFREGQETQYF. In DNA, the CDR3 is TGTGCCAGCAGCTTAGGCTTCCGGGAGGGTCAAGAGACCCAGTACTTC.

The J gene is TRBJ2-5, the V gene TRBV10-3; D uncertain. V lost 6 bases to trimming and J lost 3 bases, with 11 bases between them. The CDR3 loop spans 13 amino acids. CDR1 is ENHRY, CDR2 SYGVKD, per germline. For the CDR3, the DNA is TGTGCCATCAGCTGGTACAAAGAAGAGACCCAGTACTTC. It codes for CAISWYKEETQYF.

The chain carries TRBV11-2 and TRBJ2-7; TRBD2 is a possible D gene (5 bases). The V end lost 5 bases, the J end lost 4 bases, and 15 bases lay between the germline ends. This CDR3 region has 14 residues. The V gene's germline CDR1 is SGHAT and CDR2 FQNNGV. CDR3 sequence: CASSLEEATYEQYF. In nucleotides, the CDR3 is TGTGCCAGCAGCCTCGAGGAGGCCACGTACGAGCAGTACTTC.

The genes are TRBV6-1 and TRBJ2-7; tentatively, D is TRBD1 (5 bases). V lost 8 bases and J 1 base, leaving 12 bases between the germline ends. This CDR3 is 13 amino acids long. CDR1 is MNHNS, CDR2 SASEGT, per germline. The CDR3 region is CASQRGPSYEQYF. The DNA of the CDR3 is TGTGCCAGCCAAAGGGGCCCGTCCTACGAGCAGTACTTC.

This sequence joins TRBV29-1 and TRBJ2-1, with a weak D call TRBD1 (5 bases). The CDR3 is 15 amino acids. Germline V lookup: CDR1 SQVTM, CDR2 ANQGSEA. The ends were cut back, 6 bases at V and 4 bases at J, with 19 bases in the middle. DNA of the CDR3: TGCAGCGTCCCGCCGGGCGCAGGGCATTACAATGAGCAGTTCTTC. Translating it yields CSVPPGAGHYNEQFF.

The chain combines TRBV28 with TRBJ2-1, with D perhaps TRBD1 (6 bases). The V end lost 5 bases, the J end lost 10 bases, and 21 bases lay between the germline ends. The CDR3 is made up of 15 amino acids. The germline gives CDR1 MDHEN, CDR2 SYDVKM. CDR3 coding DNA: TGTGCCAGCAGTCTACCTCAAACAGGGACCGACGAGCAGTTCTTC. Protein product: CASSLPQTGTDEQFF.

This clone is a singleton in its sample. The CDR3 DNA sequence: TGTGCCAGCAGCTGGGGGGTGGGAGCTGAAGCTTTCTTT. Translated: CASSWGVGAEAFF. The chain links TRBV5-4 to TRBJ1-1, with D tentatively TRBD1 (5 bases). The CDR3 length is 13 residues. Germline V gives CDR1 SGHNT, CDR2 YYREEE (reference sequence). V was pared by 3 bases and J by 6 bases, with 12 bases between.

The DNA of the CDR3 is TGTGCCAGCTCACTACAGGGGTGGACTGAAGCTTTCTTT. Residues: CASSLQGWTEAFF. The V and J genes are TRBV18 and TRBJ1-1; 7 bases line up with TRBD1. The CDR3 totals 13 residues. V shed 4 bases and J 5 bases; nucleotides not matched to a gene: 4. CDR1 and CDR2 from the germline V gene are KGHSH and LQKENI.

The chain combines TRBV27 with TRBJ1-5, with a tentative D call TRBD1 (5 bases). V gave up 8 bases and J gave up 6 bases, with 20 bases separating them. Germline V CDR1 and CDR2: MNHEY, SMNVEV (reference sequence). This CDR3 comprises 15 residues. CDR3 nucleotide sequence: TGTGCCAGCTCCGCAGGGATCCTAGGGCGTCAGCCCCAGCATTTT. Protein: CASSAGILGRQPQHF.

This chain uses TRBV10-1 with TRBJ2-7, with D uncertain. V gave up 0 bases and J gave up 9 bases, with 15 bases separating them. CDR3 size: 14 residues. Per the germline V gene, CDR1 is WNHNN and CDR2 is SYGVQD (reference sequence). The CDR3 nucleotides read TGCGCCAGCAGTGAGTCTCCCGGCAATACAGTGCAGTACTTC. Residues: CASSESPGNTVQYF.

This rearrangement joins TRBV7-3 to TRBJ2-7; 11 nucleotides align to TRBD2. Per germline, CDR1 SGHTA and CDR2 FQGTGA. The V and J ends lost 2 bases and 2 bases, in that order; junction bases with no gene match: 5. This CDR3 contains 16 residues. The CDR3 DNA is TGTGCCAGCAGCTTATTACTAGCGGGAGTTCCCTACGAGCAGTACTTC. It codes for CASSLLLAGVPYEQYF. Complete variable domain (other parts from reference TRBV7-3 and TRBJ2-7): GAGVSQTPSNKVTEKGKYVELRCDPISGHTALYWYRQSLGQGPEFLIYFQGTGAADDSGLPNDRFFAVRPEGSVSTLKIQRTERGDSAVYLCASSLLLAGVPYEQYFGPGTRLTVT.

This chain joins TRBV13 and TRBJ1-2; D possibly corresponds to TRBD1 (6 bases). CDR3 length: 12 residues. Germline V gene sequence: CDR1 PRHDT, CDR2 FYEKMQ (reference sequence). V was cut by 5 bases and J by 5 bases, with 9 bases left in between. In nucleotides, the CDR3 is TGTGCCAGCAGCCCCGGACAGTATGGCTACACCTTC. This codes for CASSPGQYGYTF.

The rearrangement links TRBV9 to TRBJ2-5; D is perhaps TRBD2 (6 bases). CDR1 SGDLS and CDR2 YYNGEE come from the germline V gene. The V gene lost 0 bases and the J gene lost 3 bases, with 12 bases spanning the gap. CDR3 length: 15 amino acids. For the CDR3, the DNA is TGTGCCAGCAGCGTAGATGGACTAAGAAAAGAGACCCAGTACTTC. This encodes CASSVDGLRKETQYF.

This clone came up once. The chain recombines TRBV27 with TRBJ1-4; 8 nucleotides agree with TRBD1. This CDR3 region has 16 residues. The V and J ends lost 2 bases and 3 bases, in that order; junction bases with no gene match: 5. Germline assignment: CDR1 MNHEY and CDR2 SMNVEV (reference sequence). The chain's CDR3 is CASSLHRDRSNEKLFF. The DNA for the CDR3 is TGTGCCAGCAGTTTACACCGGGACAGGTCTAATGAAAAACTGTTTTTT.

This clone was seen a few times. The chain combines TRBV10-3 with TRBJ1-5; D remains unclear. Germline lookup yields CDR1 ENHRY and CDR2 SYGVKD. The CDR3 runs 11 residues. Trimming left V 4 bases short and J 6 bases short, with 4 bases between. This chain's CDR3 is CAISASQPQHF. CDR3 coding DNA: TGTGCCATCAGTGCTAGTCAGCCCCAGCATTTT.

The genes are TRBV5-1 and TRBJ2-3, with 10 bases lining up with TRBD2. The V gene end was trimmed by 2 bases and the J gene end by 3 bases; junction bases not matched to a gene: 3. The CDR3 loop spans 15 amino acids. CDR1 SGHRS and CDR2 YFSETQ come from the germline V gene. For the CDR3, the DNA is TGCGCCAGCAGCTTAACGACTAGCGGGACAGATACGCAGTATTTT. Residues: CASSLTTSGTDTQYF.

The chain has TRBV5-1 and TRBJ1-1, with a tentative D call TRBD1 (5 bases). This CDR3 contains 14 residues. CDR1 and CDR2 (germline): SGHRS, YFSETQ. The V end was cut by 0 bases, the J end by 4 bases, with 10 bases between. The CDR3 sequence: CASSLDRPSTEAFF. The DNA for the CDR3 is TGCGCCAGCAGCTTGGACAGGCCGAGCACTGAAGCTTTCTTT. Drawing the rest from reference TRBV5-1 and TRBJ1-1, the complete variable domain is KAGVTQTPRYLIKTRGQQVTLSCSPISGHRSVSWYQQTPGQGLQFLFEYFSETQRNKGNFPGRFSGRQFSNSRSEMNVSTLELGDSALYLCASSLDRPSTEAFFGQGTRLTVV.

This clone was seen once. Written as DNA, the CDR3 is TGTGCCAGCAGTTTATTTTTAGAGGGAGTGGGACATTACAATGAGCAGTTCTTC. This encodes CASSLFLEGVGHYNEQFF. J is TRBJ2-1 and V is TRBV27, with a possible D match to TRBD1 (6 bases). Per germline, CDR1 MNHEY and CDR2 SMNVEV (reference sequence). CDR3 length: 18 amino acids. The V and J ends lost 1 base and 4 bases respectively, with 20 bases between them.

J is TRBJ1-5 and V is TRBV27, with no clear D. The V end was cut by 4 bases, the J end by 2 bases, with 9 bases between. The CDR3 totals 14 residues. The germline V gene encodes CDR1 MNHEY and CDR2 SMNVEV (reference sequence). The CDR3 DNA reads as TGTGCCAGCAGTTCCCCGGGTGGCAATCAGCCCCAGCATTTT. This gives the protein CASSSPGGNQPQHF.

The J gene is TRBJ2-5, the V gene TRBV19, with TRBD2 as a possible D gene (5 bases). The ends were cut back, 6 bases at V and 3 bases at J, with 14 bases in the middle. Per the germline V gene, CDR1 is LNHDA and CDR2 is SQIVND (reference sequence). This CDR3 is built from 14 residues. DNA of the CDR3: TGTGCCAGTAGGGACTTGGACGGTGAAGAGACCCAGTACTTC. Protein product: CASRDLDGEETQYF.

The rearrangement links TRBV6-1 to TRBJ2-6, with 8 bases lining up with TRBD1. V gave up 5 bases and J gave up 0 bases; unmatched junction bases: 0. The CDR3 totals 15 residues. From germline, CDR1 is MNHNS and CDR2 SASEGT. The CDR3 reads CASSTGGSGANVLTF. For the CDR3, the DNA is TGTGCCAGCAGTACAGGGGGCTCTGGGGCCAACGTCCTGACTTTC.

The J gene is TRBJ2-7, the V gene TRBV4-3; 9 nucleotides line up with TRBD1. CDR3 length: 16 amino acids. Germline values: CDR1 LGHNA, CDR2 YSLEER. J lost 4 bases, V lost 0 bases, and 7 bases had no gene match. Here the CDR3 reads CASSQDWDREQYEQYF. The CDR3 DNA sequence: TGCGCCAGCAGCCAAGACTGGGACAGGGAACAATACGAGCAGTACTTC.

The V call is TRBV6-6, the J call TRBJ1-2; 9 bases line up with TRBD1. Germline trimming cut 6 bases from V and 8 bases from J; bases unmatched to any gene: 7. The CDR3 loop spans 13 amino acids. Germline V CDR1 and CDR2: MNHNY, SVGAGI (reference sequence). The CDR3, as DNA: TGTGCCAGCAGCAACAGGGGGCGTTTAGGCTACACCTTC. Amino acids: CASSNRGRLGYTF.

This sequence joins TRBV5-1 and TRBJ2-7, with 9 bases that match TRBD1. This CDR3 comprises 15 residues. Germline V gives CDR1 SGHRS, CDR2 YFSETQ. V dropped 4 bases and J dropped 4; count of bases not matched to a gene: 9. CDR3 loop: CASSPSQGAKYEQYF. CDR3 bases: TGCGCCAGCAGCCCGTCACAGGGGGCAAAATACGAGCAGTACTTC.

This chain links TRBV27 with TRBJ2-7; possibly TRBD2 for D (6 bases). The CDR3 is made up of 15 amino acids. Trimming stripped 0 bases from V and 0 bases from J, with 9 bases between. Germline assignment: CDR1 MNHEY and CDR2 SMNVEV (reference sequence). This CDR3 is CASSLSGGSSYEQYF. The CDR3 DNA is TGTGCCAGCAGTTTATCGGGGGGTAGCTCCTACGAGCAGTACTTC.

The chain couples TRBV19 to TRBJ2-3; 9 nucleotides agree with TRBD2. The CDR3 length is 16 residues. Germline loops: CDR1 LNHDA, CDR2 SQIVND (reference sequence). V shed 3 bases and J 2 bases; nucleotides not matched to a gene: 6. Written as DNA, the CDR3 is TGTGCCAGTAGTATTAATAGCGGGAGTGCCACAGATACGCAGTATTTT. Translation: CASSINSGSATDTQYF. The variable domain in full, with the rest retrieved from reference TRBV19 and TRBJ2-3, is DGGITQSPKYLFRKEGQNVTLSCEQNLNHDAMYWYRQDPGQGLRLIYYSQIVNDFQKGDIAEGYSVSREKKESFPLTVTSAQKNPTAFYLCASSINSGSATDTQYFGPGTRLTVL.

This chain joins TRBV7-9 and TRBJ2-7; D ambiguous. From germline, CDR1 is SEHNR and CDR2 FQNEAQ (reference sequence). V was pared by 0 bases and J by 6 bases, with 15 bases between. The CDR3 totals 15 residues. The CDR3, as DNA: TGTGCCAGCAGCTTAGCTTTGGAGTGGCCGTCCGAGCAGTACTTC. It translates to CASSLALEWPSEQYF.

The gene calls are TRBV7-9 and TRBJ2-3; TRBD1 might be the D (6 bases). This CDR3 is built from 15 residues. Germline values: CDR1 SEHNR, CDR2 FQNEAQ (reference sequence). The V and J ends lost 5 bases and 0 bases respectively, with 12 bases between them. The CDR3 loop reads CASSPTGSSTDTQYF. CDR3 in DNA: TGTGCCAGCAGCCCGACAGGCTCTAGCACAGATACGCAGTATTTT.

The chain couples TRBV28 to TRBJ2-3; D might be TRBD2 (5 bases). The CDR3 consists of 14 residues. V lost 6 bases and J lost 0, with 10 bases in between. Germline CDR1 MDHEN, CDR2 SYDVKM. CDR3 DNA: TGTGCCAGCAGCCTCCGGGATAGCACAGATACGCAGTATTTT. Amino acid sequence: CASSLRDSTDTQYF.

This clone was recorded only once. The chain is built from TRBV5-4 and TRBJ2-7, with a possible D match to TRBD2 (5 bases). The CDR3 is 14 residues long. V shed 0 bases and J shed 0 bases, with 7 bases lying between them. From germline, CDR1 is SGHNT and CDR2 YYREEE (reference sequence). CDR3: CASSLERSSYEQYF. In DNA form, the CDR3 reads TGTGCCAGCAGCTTGGAGCGGAGCTCCTACGAGCAGTACTTC. Filled out from reference TRBV5-4 and TRBJ2-7, the complete variable domain reads ETGVTQSPTHLIKTRGQQVTLRCSSQSGHNTVSWYQQALGQGPQFIFQYYREEENGRGNFPPRFSGLQFPNYSSELNVNALELDDSALYLCASSLERSSYEQYFGPGTRLTVT.

The V and J genes are TRBV5-4 and TRBJ2-2; 8 bases line up with TRBD1. Looked up from germline, CDR1 is SGHNT and CDR2 is YYREEE (reference sequence). With 6 bases clipped from V and 3 bases from J, the junction kept 10 bases outside the gene matches. This CDR3 is built from 16 residues. The CDR3 spells CASTTRGQGDTGELFF. The CDR3 DNA is TGTGCCAGCACGACTCGCGGACAGGGTGACACCGGGGAGCTGTTTTTT. The variable domain in full, with the rest retrieved from reference TRBV5-4 and TRBJ2-2, is ETGVTQSPTHLIKTRGQQVTLRCSSQSGHNTVSWYQQALGQGPQFIFQYYREEENGRGNFPPRFSGLQFPNYSSELNVNALELDDSALYLCASTTRGQGDTGELFFGEGSRLTVL.